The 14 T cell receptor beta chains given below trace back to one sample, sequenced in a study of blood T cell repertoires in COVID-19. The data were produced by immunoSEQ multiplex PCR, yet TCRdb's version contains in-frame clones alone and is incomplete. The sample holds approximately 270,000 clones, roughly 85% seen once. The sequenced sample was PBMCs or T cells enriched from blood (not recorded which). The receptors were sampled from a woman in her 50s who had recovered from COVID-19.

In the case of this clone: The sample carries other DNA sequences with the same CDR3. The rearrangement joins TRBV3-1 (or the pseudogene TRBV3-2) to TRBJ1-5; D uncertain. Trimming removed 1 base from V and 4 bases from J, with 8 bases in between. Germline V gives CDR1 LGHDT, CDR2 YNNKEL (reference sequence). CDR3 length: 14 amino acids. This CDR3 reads CASSQAGLNQPQHF. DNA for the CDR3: TGTGCCAGCAGCCAAGCGGGGTTGAATCAGCCCCAGCATTTT.

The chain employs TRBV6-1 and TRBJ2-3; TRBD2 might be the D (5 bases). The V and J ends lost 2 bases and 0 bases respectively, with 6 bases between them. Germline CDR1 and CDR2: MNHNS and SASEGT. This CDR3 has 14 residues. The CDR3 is CASSERTSTDTQYF. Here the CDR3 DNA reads TGTGCCAGCAGTGAACGGACTAGCACAGATACGCAGTATTTT.

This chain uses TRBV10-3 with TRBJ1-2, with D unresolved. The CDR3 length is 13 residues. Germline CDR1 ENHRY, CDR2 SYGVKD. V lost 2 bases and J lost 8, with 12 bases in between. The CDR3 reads CAISEPPGRGYTF. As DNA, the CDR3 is TGTGCCATCAGTGAGCCCCCTGGGAGAGGCTACACCTTC.

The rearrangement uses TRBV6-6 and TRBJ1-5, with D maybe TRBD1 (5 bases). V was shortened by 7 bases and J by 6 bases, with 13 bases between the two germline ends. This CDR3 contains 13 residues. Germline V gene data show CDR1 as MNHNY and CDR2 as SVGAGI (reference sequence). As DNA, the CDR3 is TGTGCCAGCACCCGGGGGTTCCCTCAGCCCCAGCATTTT. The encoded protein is CASTRGFPQPQHF.

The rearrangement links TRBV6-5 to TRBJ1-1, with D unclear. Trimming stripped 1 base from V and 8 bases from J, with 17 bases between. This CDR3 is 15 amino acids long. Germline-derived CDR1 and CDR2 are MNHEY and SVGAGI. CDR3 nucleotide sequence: TGTGCCAGCAGTTACTTCTTAAACCGCGGGCAGGAAGCTTTCTTT. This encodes CASSYFLNRGQEAFF.

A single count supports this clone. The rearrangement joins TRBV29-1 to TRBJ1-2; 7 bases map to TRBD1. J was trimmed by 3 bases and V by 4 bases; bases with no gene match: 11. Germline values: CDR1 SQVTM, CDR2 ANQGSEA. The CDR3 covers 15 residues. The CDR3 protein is CSVGGEQGFYYGYTF. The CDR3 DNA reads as TGCAGCGTTGGTGGGGAACAGGGGTTTTACTATGGCTACACCTTC.

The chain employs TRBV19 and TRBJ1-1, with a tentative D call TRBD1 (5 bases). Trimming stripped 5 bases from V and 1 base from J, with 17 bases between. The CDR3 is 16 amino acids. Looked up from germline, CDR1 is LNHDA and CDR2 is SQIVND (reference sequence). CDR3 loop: CASSSPRGRGNTEAFF. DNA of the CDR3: TGTGCCAGTAGTTCCCCACGGGGGAGAGGGAACACTGAAGCTTTCTTT.

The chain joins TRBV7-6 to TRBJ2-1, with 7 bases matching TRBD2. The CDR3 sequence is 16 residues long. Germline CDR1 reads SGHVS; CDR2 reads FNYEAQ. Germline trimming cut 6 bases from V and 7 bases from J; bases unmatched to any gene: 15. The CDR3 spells CASSPRRASGSNEQFF. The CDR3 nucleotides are TGTGCCAGCAGTCCCCGAAGGGCTAGCGGAAGTAATGAGCAGTTCTTC.

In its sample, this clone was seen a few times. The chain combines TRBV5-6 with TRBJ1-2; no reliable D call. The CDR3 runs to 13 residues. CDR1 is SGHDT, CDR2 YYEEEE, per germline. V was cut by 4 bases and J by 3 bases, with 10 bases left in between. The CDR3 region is CASSAGSYYGYTF. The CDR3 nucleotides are TGTGCCAGCAGCGCGGGATCCTACTATGGCTACACCTTC.

The DNA for the CDR3 is TGTGCCAGCAGTTTATGGGGACAGGGGACAGCAGAGACCCAGTACTTC. Its protein product is CASSLWGQGTAETQYF. The chain carries TRBV28 and TRBJ2-5; 10 nucleotides line up with TRBD1. The junction had 5 bases not matched to a gene; V was cut back by 0 bases and J by 4 bases. Germline V gene lookup returns CDR1 MDHEN and CDR2 SYDVKM. This CDR3 comprises 16 residues.

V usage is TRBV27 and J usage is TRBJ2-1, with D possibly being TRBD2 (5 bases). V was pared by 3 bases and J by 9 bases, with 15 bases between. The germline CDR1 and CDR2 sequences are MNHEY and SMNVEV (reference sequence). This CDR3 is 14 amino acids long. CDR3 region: CASSFITARGEQFF. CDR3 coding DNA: TGTGCCAGCAGTTTCATTACCGCTCGGGGTGAGCAGTTCTTC.

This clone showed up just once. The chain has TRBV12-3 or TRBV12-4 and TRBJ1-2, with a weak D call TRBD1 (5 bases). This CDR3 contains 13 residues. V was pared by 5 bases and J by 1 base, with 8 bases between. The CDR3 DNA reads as TGTGCCAGCAGTCAGGGACTTAACTATGGCTACACCTTC. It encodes CASSQGLNYGYTF.

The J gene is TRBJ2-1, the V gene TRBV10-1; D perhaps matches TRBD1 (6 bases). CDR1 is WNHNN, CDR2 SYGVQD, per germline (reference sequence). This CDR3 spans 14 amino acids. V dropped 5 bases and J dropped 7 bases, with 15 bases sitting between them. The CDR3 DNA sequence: TGCGCCAGCAGTCATCCAAACAGGGAGAATGAGCAGTTCTTC. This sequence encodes CASSHPNRENEQFF.

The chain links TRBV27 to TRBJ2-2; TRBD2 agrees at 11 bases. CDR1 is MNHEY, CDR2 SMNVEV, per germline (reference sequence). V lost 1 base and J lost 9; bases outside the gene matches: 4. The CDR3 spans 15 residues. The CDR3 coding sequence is TGTGCCAGCAGTTTATTAGCGGGAGGGCCCCGGGAGCTGTTTTTT. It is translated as CASSLLAGGPRELFF.